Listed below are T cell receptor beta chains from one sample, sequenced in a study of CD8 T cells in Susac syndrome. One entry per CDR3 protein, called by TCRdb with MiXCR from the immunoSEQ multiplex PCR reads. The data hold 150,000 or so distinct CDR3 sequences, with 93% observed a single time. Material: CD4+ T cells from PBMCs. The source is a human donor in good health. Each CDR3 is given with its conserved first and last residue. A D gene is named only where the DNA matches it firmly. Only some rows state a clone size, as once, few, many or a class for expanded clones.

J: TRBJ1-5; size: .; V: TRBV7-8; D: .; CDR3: CASGASPDSNQPQHF; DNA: TGTGCCAGCGGAGCAAGCCCGGATAGCAATCAGCCCCAGCATTTT
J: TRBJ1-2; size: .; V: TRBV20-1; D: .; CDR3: CSARGAGVDYGYTF; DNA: TGCAGTGCTAGAGGTGCCGGGGTGGACTATGGCTACACCTTC
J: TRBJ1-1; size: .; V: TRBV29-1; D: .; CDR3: CSVSNPEAFF; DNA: TGCAGCGTCTCAAATCCTGAAGCTTTCTTT
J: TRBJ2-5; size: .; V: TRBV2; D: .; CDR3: CASTRGNQETQYF; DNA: TGTGCCAGCACGAGGGGGAACCAAGAGACCCAGTACTTC
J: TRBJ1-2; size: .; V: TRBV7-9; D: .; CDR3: CASPRLGVRYGYTF; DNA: TGTGCCAGCCCGAGGTTGGGGGTCCGCTATGGCTACACCTTC
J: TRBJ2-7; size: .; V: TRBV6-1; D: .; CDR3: CASRYQGTYEQYF; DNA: TGTGCCAGTCGGTACCAGGGGACCTACGAGCAGTACTTC
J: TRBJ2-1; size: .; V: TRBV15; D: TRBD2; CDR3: CATSRGSAGTYNEQFF; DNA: TGTGCCACCAGCAGAGGATCAGCGGGGACCTACAATGAGCAGTTCTTC
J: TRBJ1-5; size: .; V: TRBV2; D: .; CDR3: CASRYRGNQPQHF; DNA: TGTGCCAGCAGGTACAGGGGCAATCAGCCCCAGCATTTT
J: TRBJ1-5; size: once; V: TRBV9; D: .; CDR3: CASSPPGSNQPQHF; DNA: TGTGCCAGCAGCCCCCCCGGTAGCAATCAGCCCCAGCATTTT
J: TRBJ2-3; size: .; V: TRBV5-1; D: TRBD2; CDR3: CASSLELAGTGTDTQYF; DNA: TGCGCCAGCAGCTTGGAGCTAGCGGGGACGGGCACAGATACGCAGTATTTT
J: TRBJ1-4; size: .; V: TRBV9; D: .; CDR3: CASSQDFSATNEKLFF; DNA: TGTGCCAGCAGCCAGGACTTTTCTGCAACTAATGAAAAACTGTTTTTT
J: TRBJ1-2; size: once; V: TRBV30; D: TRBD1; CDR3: CAWNPGQGYGYTF; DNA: TGTGCCTGGAACCCCGGACAGGGGTACGGCTACACCTTC
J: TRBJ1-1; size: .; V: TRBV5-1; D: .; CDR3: CASSLGHPGSEAFF; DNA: TGCGCCAGCAGCTTGGGCCATCCGGGGTCTGAAGCTTTCTTT
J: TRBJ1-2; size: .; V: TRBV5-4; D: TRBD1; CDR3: CASSPRQGQSAHGYTF; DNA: TGTGCCAGCAGCCCCAGACAGGGACAGTCTGCTCATGGCTACACCTTC
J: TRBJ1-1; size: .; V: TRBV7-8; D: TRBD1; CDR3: CASSLPDRVPEAFF; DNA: TGTGCCAGCAGCTTACCTGACAGGGTCCCTGAAGCTTTCTTT
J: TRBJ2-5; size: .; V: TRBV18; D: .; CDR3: CASSPVASRETQYF; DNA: TGTGCCAGCTCACCAGTTGCTAGTCGGGAGACCCAGTACTTC
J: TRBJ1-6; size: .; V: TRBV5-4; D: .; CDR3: CASSLGAGDSPLHF; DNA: TGTGCCAGCAGCTTGGGGGCCGGCGATTCACCCCTCCACTTT
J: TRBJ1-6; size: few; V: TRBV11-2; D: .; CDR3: CASSSTTVSPLHF; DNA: TGTGCCAGCAGCTCAACTACAGTTTCCCCCCTCCACTTT
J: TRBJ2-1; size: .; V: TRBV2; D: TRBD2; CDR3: CASRGAGGDEQFF; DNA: TGTGCCAGCAGAGGGGCGGGGGGGGATGAGCAGTTCTTC
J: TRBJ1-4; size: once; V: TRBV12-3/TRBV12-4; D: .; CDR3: CASLKRANEKLFF; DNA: TGTGCCTCCTTGAAAAGGGCTAATGAAAAACTGTTTTTT
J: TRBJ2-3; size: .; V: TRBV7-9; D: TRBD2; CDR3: CASSLGLAEDTQYF; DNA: TGTGCCAGCAGCCTGGGACTAGCGGAAGATACGCAGTATTTT
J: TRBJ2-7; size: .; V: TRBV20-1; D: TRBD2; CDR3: CSASPAGGLEQYF; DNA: TGCAGTGCTAGCCCAGCGGGGGGGCTCGAGCAGTACTTC
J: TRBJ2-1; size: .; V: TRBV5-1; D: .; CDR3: CASSLVGGTTYNEQFF; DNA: TGCGCCAGCAGCTTGGTTGGGGGGACGACCTACAATGAGCAGTTCTTC
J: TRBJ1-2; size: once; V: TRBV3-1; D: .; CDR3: CASSARDLSYGYTF; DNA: TGTGCCAGCAGCGCCAGGGATCTCAGCTATGGCTACACCTTC
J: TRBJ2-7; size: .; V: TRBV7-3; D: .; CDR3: CAGRQSPYEQYF; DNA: TGTGCCGGACGACAGTCCCCCTACGAGCAGTACTTC
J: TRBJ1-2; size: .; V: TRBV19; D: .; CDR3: CASSITGINYGYTF; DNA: TGTGCCAGTAGTATTACAGGGATTAACTATGGCTACACCTTC
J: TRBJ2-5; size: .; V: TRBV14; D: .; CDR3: CASSRTPGREGLGTQYF; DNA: TGTGCCAGCAGCCGGACACCGGGACGAGAGGGTTTAGGGACCCAGTACTTC
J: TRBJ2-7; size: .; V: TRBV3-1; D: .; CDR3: CASSQARLAYEQYF; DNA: TGTGCCAGCAGCCAAGCCCGACTAGCCTACGAGCAGTACTTC
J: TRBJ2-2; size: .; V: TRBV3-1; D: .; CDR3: CASSHSTGELFF; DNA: TGTGCCAGCAGCCATTCCACCGGGGAGCTGTTTTTT
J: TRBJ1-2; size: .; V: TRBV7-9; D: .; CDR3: CASSLRDPDRGYTF; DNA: TGTGCCAGCAGTCTCCGGGACCCTGATCGGGGCTACACCTTC
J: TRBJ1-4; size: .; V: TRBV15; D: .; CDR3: CATSRIPKDNEKLFF; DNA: TGTGCCACCAGCAGGATCCCCAAGGATAATGAAAAACTGTTTTTT
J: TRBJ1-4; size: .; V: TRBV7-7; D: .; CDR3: CASSPGQAGEKLFF; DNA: TGTGCCAGCAGCCCCGGGCAGGCGGGCGAAAAACTGTTTTTT
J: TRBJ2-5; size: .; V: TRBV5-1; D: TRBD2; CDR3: CASSSFRGGAKETQYF; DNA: TGCGCCAGCAGCTCCTTTCGCGGGGGGGCCAAAGAGACCCAGTACTTC
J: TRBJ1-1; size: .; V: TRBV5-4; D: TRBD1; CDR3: CASSRGQDNTEAFF; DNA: TGTGCCAGCAGCAGAGGACAGGACAACACTGAAGCTTTCTTT
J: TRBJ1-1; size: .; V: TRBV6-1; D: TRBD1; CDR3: CASSNQPGQGGEAFF; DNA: TGTGCCAGCAGTAACCAACCGGGACAGGGGGGTGAAGCTTTCTTT
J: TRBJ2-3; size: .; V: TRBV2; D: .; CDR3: CASREFTDTQYF; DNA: TGTGCCAGCAGAGAGTTCACAGATACGCAGTATTTT
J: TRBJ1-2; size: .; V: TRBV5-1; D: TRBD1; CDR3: CASYQQGNYGYTF; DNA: TGCGCCAGCTACCAACAGGGGAACTATGGCTACACCTTC
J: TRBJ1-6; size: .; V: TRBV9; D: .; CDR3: CASSVADRDSPLHF; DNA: TGTGCCAGCAGCGTAGCAGATCGTGATTCACCCCTCCACTTT
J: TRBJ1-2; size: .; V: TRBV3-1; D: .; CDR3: CASSPPGQGLSYTF; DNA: TGTGCCAGCAGCCCCCCAGGTCAGGGGCTGAGCTACACCTTC
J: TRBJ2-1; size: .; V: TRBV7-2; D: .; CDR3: CASSQYPGEQFF; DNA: TGTGCCAGCAGCCAATACCCGGGTGAGCAGTTCTTC
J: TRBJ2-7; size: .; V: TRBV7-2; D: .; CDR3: CASSLGQWGYEQYF; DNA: TGTGCCAGCAGCCTGGGGCAGTGGGGCTACGAGCAGTACTTC
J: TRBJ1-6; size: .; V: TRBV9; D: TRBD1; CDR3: CASSGTGAHPLHF; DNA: TGTGCCAGCAGCGGGACAGGGGCTCATCCCCTCCACTTT
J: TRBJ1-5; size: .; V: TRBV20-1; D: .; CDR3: CSASSGAGQPQHF; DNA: TGCAGTGCTAGTTCGGGGGCCGGTCAGCCCCAGCATTTT
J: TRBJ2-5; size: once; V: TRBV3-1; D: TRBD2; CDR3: CASSPYSGGAQETQYF; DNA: TGTGCCAGCAGCCCCTATAGCGGGGGTGCCCAAGAGACCCAGTACTTC
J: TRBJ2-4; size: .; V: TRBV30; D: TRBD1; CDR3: CAWSLGTGGPAF; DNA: TGTGCCTGGTCTCTTGGGACAGGGGGTCCCGCATTC